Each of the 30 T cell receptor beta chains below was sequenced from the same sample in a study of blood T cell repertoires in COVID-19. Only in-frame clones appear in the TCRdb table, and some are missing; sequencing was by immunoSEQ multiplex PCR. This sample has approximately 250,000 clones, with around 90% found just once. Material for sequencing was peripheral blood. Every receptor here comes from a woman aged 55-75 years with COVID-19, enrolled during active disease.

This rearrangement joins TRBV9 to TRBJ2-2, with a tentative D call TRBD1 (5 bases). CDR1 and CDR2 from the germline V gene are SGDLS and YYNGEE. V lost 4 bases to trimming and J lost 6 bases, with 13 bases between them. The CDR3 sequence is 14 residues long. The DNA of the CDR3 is TGTGCCAGCAGCCACCTGTCAGGGTCCGGGGAGCTGTTTTTT. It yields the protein CASSHLSGSGELFF.

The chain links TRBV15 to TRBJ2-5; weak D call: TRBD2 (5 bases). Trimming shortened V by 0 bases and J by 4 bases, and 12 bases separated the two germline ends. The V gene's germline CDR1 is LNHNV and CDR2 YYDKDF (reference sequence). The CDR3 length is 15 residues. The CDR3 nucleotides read TGTGCCACCAGCAGAGATCGGGTGGGAGTAGAGACCCAGTACTTC. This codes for CATSRDRVGVETQYF. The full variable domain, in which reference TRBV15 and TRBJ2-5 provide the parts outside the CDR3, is DAMVIQNPRYQVTQFGKPVTLSCSQTLNHNVMYWYQQKSSQAPKLLFHYYDKDFNNEADTPDNFQSRRPNTSFCFLDIRSPGLGDTAMYLCATSRDRVGVETQYFGPGTRLLVL.

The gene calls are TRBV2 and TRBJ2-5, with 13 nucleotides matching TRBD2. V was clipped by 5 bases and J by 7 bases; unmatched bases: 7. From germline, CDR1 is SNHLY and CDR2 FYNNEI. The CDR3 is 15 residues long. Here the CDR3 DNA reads TGTGCCAGCAGTCGGACTAGCGGGAGTGTCGGGACCCAGTACTTC. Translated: CASSRTSGSVGTQYF.

In DNA form, the CDR3 reads TGTGCCGCTAATAGGGGGTCTGGAAACACCATATATTTT. Residues: CAANRGSGNTIYF. The V and J genes are TRBV6-6 and TRBJ1-3; TRBD1 might be the D (6 bases). Trimming removed 11 bases from V and 1 base from J, with 12 bases in between. CDR3 length equals 13 residues. CDR1 is MNHNY, CDR2 SVGAGI, per germline (reference sequence).

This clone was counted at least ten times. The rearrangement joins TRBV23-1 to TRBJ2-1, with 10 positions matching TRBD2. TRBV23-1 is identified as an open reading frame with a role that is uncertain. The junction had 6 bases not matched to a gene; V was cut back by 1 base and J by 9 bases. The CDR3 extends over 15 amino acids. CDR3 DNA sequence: TGCGCCAGCAGTCAATTTCTAGCGGGAGCTAGTGAGCAGTTCTTC. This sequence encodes CASSQFLAGASEQFF.

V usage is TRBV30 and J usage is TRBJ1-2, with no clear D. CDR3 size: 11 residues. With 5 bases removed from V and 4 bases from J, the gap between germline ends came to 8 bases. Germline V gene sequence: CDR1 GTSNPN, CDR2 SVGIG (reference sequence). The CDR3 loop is CAWSGSYGYTF. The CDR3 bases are TGTGCCTGGTCGGGGTCCTATGGCTACACCTTC.

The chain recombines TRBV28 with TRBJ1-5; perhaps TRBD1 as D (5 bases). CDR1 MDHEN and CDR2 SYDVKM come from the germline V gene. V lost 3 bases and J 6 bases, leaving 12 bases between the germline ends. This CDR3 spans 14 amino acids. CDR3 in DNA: TGTGCCAGCAGTTTTGGGCAGGGCAGTCAGCCCCAGCATTTT. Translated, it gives CASSFGQGSQPQHF.

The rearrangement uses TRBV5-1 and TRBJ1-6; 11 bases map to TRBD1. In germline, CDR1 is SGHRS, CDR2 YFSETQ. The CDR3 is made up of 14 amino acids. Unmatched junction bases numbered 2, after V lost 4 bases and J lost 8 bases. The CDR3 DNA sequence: TGCGCCAGCAGCATGGGACAGGGGGATTCACCCCTCCACTTT. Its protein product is CASSMGQGDSPLHF.

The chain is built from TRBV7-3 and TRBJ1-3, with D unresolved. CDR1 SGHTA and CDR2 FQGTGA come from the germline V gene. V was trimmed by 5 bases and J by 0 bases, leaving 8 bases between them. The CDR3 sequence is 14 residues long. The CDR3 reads CASSRTSSGNTIYF. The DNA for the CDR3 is TGTGCCAGCAGCCGAACGAGCTCTGGAAACACCATATATTTT.

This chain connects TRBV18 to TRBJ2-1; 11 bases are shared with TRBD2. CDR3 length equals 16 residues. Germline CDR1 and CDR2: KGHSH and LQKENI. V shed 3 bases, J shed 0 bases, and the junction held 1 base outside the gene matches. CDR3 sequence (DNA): TGTGCCAGCTCACCCCTAGCGGGAGGCTCCTACAATGAGCAGTTCTTC. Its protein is CASSPLAGGSYNEQFF.

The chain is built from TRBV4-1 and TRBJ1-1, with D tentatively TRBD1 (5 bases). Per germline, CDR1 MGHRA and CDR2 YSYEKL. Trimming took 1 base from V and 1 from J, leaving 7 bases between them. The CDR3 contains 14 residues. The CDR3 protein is CASSQGQGNTEAFF. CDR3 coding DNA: TGCGCCAGCAGCCAAGGCCAGGGGAACACTGAAGCTTTCTTT.

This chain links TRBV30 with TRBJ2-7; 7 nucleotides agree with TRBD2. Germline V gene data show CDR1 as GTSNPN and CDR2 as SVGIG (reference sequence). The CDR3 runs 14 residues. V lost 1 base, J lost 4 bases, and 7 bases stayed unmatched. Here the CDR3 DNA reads TGTGCCTGGAGTGCAGCGGGATTCAGATACGAGCAGTACTTC. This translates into CAWSAAGFRYEQYF.

For the CDR3, the DNA is TGCAGCGTCCGACAGGGAAACTACGAGCAGTACTTC. This translates into CSVRQGNYEQYF. The rearrangement links TRBV29-1 to TRBJ2-7, with 7 bases that match TRBD1. Germline V gene lookup returns CDR1 SQVTM and CDR2 ANQGSEA. The CDR3 extends over 12 amino acids. The V segment lost 6 bases and the J segment 3 bases; nucleotides outside the gene matches: 5.

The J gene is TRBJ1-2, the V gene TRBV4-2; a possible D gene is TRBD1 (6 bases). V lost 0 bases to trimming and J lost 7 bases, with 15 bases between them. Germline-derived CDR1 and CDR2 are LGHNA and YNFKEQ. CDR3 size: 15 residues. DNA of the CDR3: TGTGCCAGCAGCCAAGACGCAGGGGCGGGAGGTGGCTACACCTTC. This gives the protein CASSQDAGAGGGYTF.

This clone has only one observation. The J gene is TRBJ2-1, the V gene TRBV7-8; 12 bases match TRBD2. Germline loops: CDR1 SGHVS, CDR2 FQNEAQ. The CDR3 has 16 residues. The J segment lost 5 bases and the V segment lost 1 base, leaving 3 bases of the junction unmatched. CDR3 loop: CASSLVASGRDNEQFF. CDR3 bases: TGTGCCAGCAGCTTAGTGGCTAGCGGGAGGGACAATGAGCAGTTCTTC.

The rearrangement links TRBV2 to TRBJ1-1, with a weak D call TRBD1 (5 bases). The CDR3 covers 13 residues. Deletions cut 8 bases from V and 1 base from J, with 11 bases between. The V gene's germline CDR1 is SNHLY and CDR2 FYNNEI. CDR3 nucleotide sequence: TGTGCCAGCGCGGACACTGAGAACACTGAAGCTTTCTTT. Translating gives CASADTENTEAFF.

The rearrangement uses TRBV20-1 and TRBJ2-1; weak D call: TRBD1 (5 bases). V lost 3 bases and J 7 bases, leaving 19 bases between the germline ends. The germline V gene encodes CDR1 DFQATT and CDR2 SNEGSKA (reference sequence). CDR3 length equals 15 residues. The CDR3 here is CSASRFGRVGNEQFF. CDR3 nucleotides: TGCAGTGCTAGTCGATTCGGCAGGGTGGGGAATGAGCAGTTCTTC.

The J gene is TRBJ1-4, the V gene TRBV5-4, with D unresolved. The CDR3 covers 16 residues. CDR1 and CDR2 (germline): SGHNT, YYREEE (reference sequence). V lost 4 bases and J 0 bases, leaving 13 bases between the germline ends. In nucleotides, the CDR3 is TGTGCCAGCAGCCTTATTACAGACGCAACTAATGAAAAACTGTTTTTT. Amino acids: CASSLITDATNEKLFF.

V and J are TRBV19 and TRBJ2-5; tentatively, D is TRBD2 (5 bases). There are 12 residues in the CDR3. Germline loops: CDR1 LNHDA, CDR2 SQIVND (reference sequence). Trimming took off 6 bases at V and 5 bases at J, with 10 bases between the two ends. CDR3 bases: TGTGCCAGTAGCGGGGTTAGGGAGACCCAGTACTTC. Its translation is CASSGVRETQYF.

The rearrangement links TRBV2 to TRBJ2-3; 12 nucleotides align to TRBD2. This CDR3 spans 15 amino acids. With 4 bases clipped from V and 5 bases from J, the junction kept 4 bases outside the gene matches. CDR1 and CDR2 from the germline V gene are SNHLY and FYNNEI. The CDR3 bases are TGTGCCAGCAGTGGGACTAGCGGGACTAGAGATACGCAGTATTTT. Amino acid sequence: CASSGTSGTRDTQYF. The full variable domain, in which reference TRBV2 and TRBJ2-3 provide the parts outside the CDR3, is EPEVTQTPSHQVTQMGQEVILRCVPISNHLYFYWYRQILGQKVEFLVSFYNNEISEKSEIFDDQFSVERPDGSNFTLKIRSTKLEDSAMYFCASSGTSGTRDTQYFGPGTRLTVL.

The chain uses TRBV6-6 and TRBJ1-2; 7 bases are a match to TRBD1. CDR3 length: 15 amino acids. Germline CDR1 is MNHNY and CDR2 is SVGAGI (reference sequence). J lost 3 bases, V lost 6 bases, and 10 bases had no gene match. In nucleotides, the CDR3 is TGTGCCAGCAGAACCCGACAGGGACCCGACTATGGCTACACCTTC. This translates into CASRTRQGPDYGYTF.

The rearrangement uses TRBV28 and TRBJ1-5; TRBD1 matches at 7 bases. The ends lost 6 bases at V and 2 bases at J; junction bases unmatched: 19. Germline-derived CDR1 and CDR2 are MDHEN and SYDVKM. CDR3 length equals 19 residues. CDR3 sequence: CASSQPGQNYGIGNQPQHF. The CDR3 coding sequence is TGTGCCAGCAGCCAGCCGGGACAGAACTATGGGATAGGCAATCAGCCCCAGCATTTT.

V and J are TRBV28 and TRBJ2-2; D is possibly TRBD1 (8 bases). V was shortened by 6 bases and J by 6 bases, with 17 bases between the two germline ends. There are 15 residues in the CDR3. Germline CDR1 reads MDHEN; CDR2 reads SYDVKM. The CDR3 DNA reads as TGTGCCAGCAGAACCCGACAGGGGAGGGCCGGGGAGCTGTTTTTT. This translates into CASRTRQGRAGELFF.

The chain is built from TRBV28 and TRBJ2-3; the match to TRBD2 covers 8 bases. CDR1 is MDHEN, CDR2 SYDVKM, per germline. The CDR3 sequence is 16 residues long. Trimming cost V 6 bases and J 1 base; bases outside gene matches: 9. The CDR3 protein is CASSISGKGGTDTQYF. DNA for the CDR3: TGTGCCAGCAGCATTAGCGGGAAGGGGGGCACAGATACGCAGTATTTT.

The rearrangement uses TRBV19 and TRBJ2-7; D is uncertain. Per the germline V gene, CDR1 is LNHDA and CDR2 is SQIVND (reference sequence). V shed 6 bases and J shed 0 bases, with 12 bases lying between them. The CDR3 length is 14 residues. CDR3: CASRVSGGSYEQYF. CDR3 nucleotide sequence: TGTGCCAGTAGGGTCTCCGGCGGCTCCTACGAGCAGTACTTC.

DNA of the CDR3: TGTGCTAGTTCCAGGGATGCACTTAGCAATCAGCCCCAGCATTTT. This gives the protein CASSRDALSNQPQHF. The chain joins TRBV12-5 to TRBJ1-5, with D perhaps TRBD1 (5 bases). Germline-derived CDR1 and CDR2 are LGHNT and FRNRAP. The length of the CDR3 is 15 residues. The V gene lost 8 bases and the J gene lost 0 bases, with 14 bases spanning the gap.

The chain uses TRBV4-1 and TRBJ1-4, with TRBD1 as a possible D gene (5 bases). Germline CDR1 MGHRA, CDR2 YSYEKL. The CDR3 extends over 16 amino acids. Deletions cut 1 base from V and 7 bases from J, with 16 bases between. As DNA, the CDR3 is TGCGCCAGCAGCCAAGCCTGGGCAGGGAATACTGAAAAACTGTTTTTT. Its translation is CASSQAWAGNTEKLFF.

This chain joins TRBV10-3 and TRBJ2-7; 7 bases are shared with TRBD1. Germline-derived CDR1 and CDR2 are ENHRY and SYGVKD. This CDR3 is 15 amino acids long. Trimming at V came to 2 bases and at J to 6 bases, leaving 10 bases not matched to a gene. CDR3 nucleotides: TGTGCCATCAGTGAGAGGGGGCAACAGGTTCTCGAGCAGTACTTC. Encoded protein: CAISERGQQVLEQYF.

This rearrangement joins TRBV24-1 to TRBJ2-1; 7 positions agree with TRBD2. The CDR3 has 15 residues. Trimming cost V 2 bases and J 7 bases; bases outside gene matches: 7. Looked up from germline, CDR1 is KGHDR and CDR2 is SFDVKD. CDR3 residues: CATSDSGLGLNEQFF. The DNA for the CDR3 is TGTGCCACCAGTGATTCCGGACTAGGTTTAAATGAGCAGTTCTTC.

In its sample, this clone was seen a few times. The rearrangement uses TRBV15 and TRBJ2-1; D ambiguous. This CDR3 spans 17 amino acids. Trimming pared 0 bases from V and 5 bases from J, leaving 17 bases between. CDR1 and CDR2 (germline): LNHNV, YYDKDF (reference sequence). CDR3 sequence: CATSRDLHAPPNNEQFF. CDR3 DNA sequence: TGTGCCACCAGCAGAGATCTTCACGCACCGCCTAACAATGAGCAGTTCTTC.